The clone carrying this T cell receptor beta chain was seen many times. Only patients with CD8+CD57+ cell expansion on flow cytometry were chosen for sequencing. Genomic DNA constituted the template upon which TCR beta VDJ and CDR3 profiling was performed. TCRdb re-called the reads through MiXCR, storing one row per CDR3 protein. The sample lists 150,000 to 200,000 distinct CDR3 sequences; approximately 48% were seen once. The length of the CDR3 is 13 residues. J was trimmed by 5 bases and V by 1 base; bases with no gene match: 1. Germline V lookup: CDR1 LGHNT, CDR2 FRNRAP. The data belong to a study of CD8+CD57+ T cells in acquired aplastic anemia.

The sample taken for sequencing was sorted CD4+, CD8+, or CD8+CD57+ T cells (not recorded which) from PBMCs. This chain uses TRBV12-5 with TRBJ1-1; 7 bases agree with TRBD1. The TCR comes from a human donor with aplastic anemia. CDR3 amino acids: CASGLEGATEAFF. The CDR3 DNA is TGTGCTAGTGGTTTGGAGGGGGCTACTGAAGCTTTCTTT.